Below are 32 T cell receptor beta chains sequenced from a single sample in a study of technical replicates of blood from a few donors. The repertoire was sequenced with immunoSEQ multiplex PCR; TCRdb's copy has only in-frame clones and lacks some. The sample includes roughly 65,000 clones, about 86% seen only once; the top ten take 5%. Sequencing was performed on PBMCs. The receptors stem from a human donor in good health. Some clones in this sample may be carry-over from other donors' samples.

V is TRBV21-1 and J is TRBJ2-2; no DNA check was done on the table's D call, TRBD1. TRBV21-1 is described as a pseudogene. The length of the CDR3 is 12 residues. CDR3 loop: CASRDRGEELFF. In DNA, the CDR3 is TGTGCCAGCAGGGACAGGGGAGAGGAGCTGTTTTTT.

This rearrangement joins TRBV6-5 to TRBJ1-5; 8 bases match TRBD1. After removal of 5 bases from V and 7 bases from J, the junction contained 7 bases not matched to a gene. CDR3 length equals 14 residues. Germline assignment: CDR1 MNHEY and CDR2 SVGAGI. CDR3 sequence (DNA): TGTGCCAGCAGTAAGACAGGGGTTTTGCAGCCCCAGCATTTT. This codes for CASSKTGVLQPQHF.

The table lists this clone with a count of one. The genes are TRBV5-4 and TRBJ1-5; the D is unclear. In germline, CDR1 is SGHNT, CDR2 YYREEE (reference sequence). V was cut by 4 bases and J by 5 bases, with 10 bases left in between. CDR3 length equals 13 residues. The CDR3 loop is CASSRGLHQPQHF. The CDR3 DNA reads TGTGCCAGCAGCCGCGGTCTGCATCAGCCCCAGCATTTT.

CDR3 in amino acids: CASSLEGAGTEAFF. In DNA form, the CDR3 reads TGCGCCAGCAGCTTGGAGGGGGCAGGGACTGAAGCTTTCTTT. The gene calls are TRBV5-1 and TRBJ1-1; 7 bases line up with TRBD1. Germline CDR1 reads SGHRS; CDR2 reads YFSETQ. The CDR3 contains 14 residues. V gave up 0 bases and J gave up 5 bases; unmatched junction bases: 4.

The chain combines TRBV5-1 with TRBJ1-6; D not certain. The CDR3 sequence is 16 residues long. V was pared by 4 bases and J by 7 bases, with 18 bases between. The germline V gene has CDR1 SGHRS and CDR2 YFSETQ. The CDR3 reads CASSQDHGRVNSPLHF. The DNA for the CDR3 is TGCGCCAGCAGCCAGGATCATGGGAGGGTCAATTCACCCCTCCACTTT.

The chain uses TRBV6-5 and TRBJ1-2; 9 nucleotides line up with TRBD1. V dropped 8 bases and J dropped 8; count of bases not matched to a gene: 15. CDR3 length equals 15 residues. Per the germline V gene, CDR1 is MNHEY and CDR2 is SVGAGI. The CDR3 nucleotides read TGTGCCAGCGGCAAGGTGGGGACAGGGTCGTTGGGCTACACCTTC. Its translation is CASGKVGTGSLGYTF.

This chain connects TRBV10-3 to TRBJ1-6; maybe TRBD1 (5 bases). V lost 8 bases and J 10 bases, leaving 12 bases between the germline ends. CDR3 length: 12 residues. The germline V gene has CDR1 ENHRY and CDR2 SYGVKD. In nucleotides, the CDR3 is TGTGCCATCGGCAGGGATCCATCACCCCTCCACTTT. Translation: CAIGRDPSPLHF.

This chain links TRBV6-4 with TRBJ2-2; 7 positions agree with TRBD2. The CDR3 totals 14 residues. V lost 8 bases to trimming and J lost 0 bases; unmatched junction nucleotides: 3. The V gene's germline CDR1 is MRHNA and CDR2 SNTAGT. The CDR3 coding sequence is TGTGCCAGCTCCCGGGAGGCGAACACCGGGGAGCTGTTTTTT. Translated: CASSREANTGELFF.

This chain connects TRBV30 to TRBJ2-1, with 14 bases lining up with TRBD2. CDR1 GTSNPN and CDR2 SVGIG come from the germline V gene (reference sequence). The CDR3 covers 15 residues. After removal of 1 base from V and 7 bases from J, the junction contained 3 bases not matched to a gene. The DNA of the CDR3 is TGTGCCTGGAGTGAGGGACTAGCGGGAGTAAATGAGCAGTTCTTC. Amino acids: CAWSEGLAGVNEQFF.

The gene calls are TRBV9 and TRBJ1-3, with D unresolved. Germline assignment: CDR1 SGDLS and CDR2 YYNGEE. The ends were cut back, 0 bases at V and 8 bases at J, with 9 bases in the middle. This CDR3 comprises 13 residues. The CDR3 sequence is CASSVAGKDTIYF. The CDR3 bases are TGTGCCAGCAGCGTAGCCGGGAAGGACACCATATATTTT.

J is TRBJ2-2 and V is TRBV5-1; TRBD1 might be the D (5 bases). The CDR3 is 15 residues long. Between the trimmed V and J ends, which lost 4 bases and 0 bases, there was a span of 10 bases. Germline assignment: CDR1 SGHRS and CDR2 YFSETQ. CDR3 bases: TGCGCCAGCAGCCTTGACAGCTCGAACACCGGGGAGCTGTTTTTT. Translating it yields CASSLDSSNTGELFF.

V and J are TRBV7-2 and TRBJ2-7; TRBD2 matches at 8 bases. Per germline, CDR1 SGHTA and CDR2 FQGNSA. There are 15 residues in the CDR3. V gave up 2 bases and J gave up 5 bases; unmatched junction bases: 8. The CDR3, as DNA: TGTGCCAGCAGCTTAAATGCGGGACTAGGCGACGAGCAGTACTTC. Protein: CASSLNAGLGDEQYF.

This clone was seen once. This CDR3 is CASSGLAVSYEQYF. The CDR3 bases are TGTGCCAGCAGCGGACTAGCGGTTTCCTACGAGCAGTACTTC. The chain is built from TRBV7-2 and TRBJ2-7; 10 bases line up with TRBD2. This CDR3 spans 14 amino acids. Trimming took 5 bases from V and 1 from J; bases not matched to a gene: 2. Germline loops: CDR1 SGHTA, CDR2 FQGNSA.

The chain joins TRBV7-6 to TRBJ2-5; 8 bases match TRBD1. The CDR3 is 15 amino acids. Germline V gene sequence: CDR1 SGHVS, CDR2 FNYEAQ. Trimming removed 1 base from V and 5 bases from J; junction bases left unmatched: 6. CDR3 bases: TGTGCCAGCAGCTTAGATAACAGGGGGTATGAGACCCAGTACTTC. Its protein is CASSLDNRGYETQYF.

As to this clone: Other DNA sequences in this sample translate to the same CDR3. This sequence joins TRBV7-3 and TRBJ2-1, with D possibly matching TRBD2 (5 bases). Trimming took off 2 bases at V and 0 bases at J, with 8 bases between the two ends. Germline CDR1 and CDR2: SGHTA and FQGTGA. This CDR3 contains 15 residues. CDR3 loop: CASSLSGSSYNEQFF. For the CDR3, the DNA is TGTGCCAGCAGCTTATCGGGGAGCTCCTACAATGAGCAGTTCTTC.

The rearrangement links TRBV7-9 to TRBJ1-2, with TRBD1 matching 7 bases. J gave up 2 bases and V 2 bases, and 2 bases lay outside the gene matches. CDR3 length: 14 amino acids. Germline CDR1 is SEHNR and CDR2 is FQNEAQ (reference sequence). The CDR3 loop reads CASSLIQGNYGYTF. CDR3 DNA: TGTGCCAGCAGCTTAATACAGGGGAACTATGGCTACACCTTC.

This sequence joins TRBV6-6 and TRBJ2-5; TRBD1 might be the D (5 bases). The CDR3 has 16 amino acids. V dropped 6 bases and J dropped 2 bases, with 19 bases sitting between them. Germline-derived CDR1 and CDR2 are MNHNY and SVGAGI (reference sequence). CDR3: CASSLAPTRTQETQYF. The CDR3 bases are TGTGCCAGCAGCCTCGCCCCCACCCGGACACAAGAGACCCAGTACTTC.

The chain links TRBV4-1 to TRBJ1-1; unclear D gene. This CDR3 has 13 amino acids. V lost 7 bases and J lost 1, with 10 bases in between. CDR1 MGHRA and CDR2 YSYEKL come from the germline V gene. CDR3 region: CASTLGRNTEAFF. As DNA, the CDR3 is TGCGCCAGCACCCTAGGCCGGAACACTGAAGCTTTCTTT.

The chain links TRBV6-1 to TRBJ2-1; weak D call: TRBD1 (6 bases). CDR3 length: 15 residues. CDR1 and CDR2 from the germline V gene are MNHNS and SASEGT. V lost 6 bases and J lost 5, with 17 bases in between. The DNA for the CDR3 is TGTGCCAGCAGGGGGGCCAGGGTCCCCGACAATGAGCAGTTCTTC. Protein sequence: CASRGARVPDNEQFF.

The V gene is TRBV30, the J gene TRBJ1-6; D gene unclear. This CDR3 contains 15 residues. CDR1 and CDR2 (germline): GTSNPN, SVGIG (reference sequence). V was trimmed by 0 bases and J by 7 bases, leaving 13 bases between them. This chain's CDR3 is CAWSVGAGLNSPLHF. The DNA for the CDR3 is TGTGCCTGGAGTGTAGGAGCGGGCCTCAATTCACCCCTCCACTTT.

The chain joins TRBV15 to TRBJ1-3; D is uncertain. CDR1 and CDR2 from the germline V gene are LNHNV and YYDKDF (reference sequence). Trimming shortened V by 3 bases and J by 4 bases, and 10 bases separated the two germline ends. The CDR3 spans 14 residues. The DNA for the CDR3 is TGTGCCACCAGCAGTCCTTCGTCCGGAAACACCATATATTTT. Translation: CATSSPSSGNTIYF.

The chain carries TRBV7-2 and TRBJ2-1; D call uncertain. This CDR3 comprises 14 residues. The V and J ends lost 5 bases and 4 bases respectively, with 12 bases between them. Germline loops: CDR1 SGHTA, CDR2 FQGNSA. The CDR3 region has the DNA TGTGCCAGCAGCCGAGGCCGCAGATACAATGAGCAGTTCTTC. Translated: CASSRGRRYNEQFF.

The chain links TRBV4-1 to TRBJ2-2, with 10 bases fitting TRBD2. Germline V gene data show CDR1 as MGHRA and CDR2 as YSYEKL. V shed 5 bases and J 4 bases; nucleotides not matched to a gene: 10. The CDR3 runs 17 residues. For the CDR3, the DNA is TGCGCCAGCAGCAAGGAGCGGGGGGGCGGGAGCACCGGGGAGCTGTTTTTT. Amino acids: CASSKERGGGSTGELFF.

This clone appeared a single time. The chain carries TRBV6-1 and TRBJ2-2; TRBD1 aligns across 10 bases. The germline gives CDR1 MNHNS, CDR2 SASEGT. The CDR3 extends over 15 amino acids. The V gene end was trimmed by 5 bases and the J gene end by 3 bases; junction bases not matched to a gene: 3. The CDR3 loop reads CASSRDRGYTGELFF. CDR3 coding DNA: TGTGCCAGCAGTAGGGACAGGGGTTACACCGGGGAGCTGTTTTTT.

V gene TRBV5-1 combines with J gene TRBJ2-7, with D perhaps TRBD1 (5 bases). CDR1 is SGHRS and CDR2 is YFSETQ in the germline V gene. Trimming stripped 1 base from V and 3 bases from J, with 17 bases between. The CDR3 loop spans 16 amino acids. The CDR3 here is CASSLPGQTRGYEQYF. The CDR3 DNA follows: TGCGCCAGCAGCTTGCCCGGCCAAACAAGGGGCTACGAGCAGTACTTC.

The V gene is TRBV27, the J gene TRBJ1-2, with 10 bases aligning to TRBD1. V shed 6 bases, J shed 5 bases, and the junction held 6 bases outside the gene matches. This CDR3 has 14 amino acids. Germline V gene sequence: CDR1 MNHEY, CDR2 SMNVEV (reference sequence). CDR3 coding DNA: TGTGCCAGCAGCGACGGACAGGGGGAGTATGGCTACACCTTC. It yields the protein CASSDGQGEYGYTF.

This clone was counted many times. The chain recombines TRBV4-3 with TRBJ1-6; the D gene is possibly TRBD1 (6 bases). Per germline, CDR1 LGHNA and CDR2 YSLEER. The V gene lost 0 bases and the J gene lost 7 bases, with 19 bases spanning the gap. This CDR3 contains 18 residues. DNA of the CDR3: TGCGCCAGCAGCCAAGAACCCGGGACAACCCTCCGGAATTCACCCCTCCACTTT. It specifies CASSQEPGTTLRNSPLHF.

The CDR3 protein is CASRGTGGETQYF. The CDR3 region has the DNA TGTGCCAGCAGAGGGACAGGGGGCGAGACCCAGTACTTC. The chain employs TRBV6-5 and TRBJ2-5; 12 positions agree with TRBD1. There are 13 residues in the CDR3. J was trimmed by 5 bases and V by 6 bases; bases with no gene match: 1. From germline, CDR1 is MNHEY and CDR2 SVGAGI.

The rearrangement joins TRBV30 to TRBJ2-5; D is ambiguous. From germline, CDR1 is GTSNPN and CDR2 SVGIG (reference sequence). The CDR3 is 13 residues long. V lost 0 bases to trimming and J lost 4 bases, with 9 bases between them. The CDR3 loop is CAWSVRRRETQYF. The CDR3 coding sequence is TGTGCCTGGAGTGTGCGGCGCAGAGAGACCCAGTACTTC.

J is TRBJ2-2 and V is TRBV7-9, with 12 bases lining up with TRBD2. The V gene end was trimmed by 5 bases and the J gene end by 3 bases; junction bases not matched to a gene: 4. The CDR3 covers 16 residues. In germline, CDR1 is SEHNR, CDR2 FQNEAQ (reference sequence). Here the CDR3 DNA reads TGTGCCAGCAGCCCTAGCGGGGGGGCGCACACCGGGGAGCTGTTTTTT. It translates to CASSPSGGAHTGELFF.

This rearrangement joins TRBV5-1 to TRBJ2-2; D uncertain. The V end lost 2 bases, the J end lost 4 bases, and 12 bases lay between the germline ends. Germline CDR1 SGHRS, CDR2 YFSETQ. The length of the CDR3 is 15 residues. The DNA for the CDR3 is TGCGCCAGCAGCTTCGGTGGTTTGAGCACCGGGGAGCTGTTTTTT. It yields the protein CASSFGGLSTGELFF.

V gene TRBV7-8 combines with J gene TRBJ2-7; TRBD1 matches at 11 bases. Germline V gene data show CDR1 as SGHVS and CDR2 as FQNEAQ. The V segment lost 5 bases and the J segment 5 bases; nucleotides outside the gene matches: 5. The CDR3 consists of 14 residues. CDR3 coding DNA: TGTGCCAGCAGCAGTGGACAGGGGGCGAACGAGCAGTACTTC. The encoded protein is CASSSGQGANEQYF.